A selection of T cell receptor beta chains follows, all from one sample in a study of T cells in Graves' hyperthyroidism and ophthalmopathy. TCRdb ran MiXCR on the multiplex PCR reads and lists one entry per CDR3 protein. The table has roughly 200,000 distinct CDR3 sequences, around 19% seen once. The sequenced sample was blood. Receptor source: a man in his forties with Graves' hyperthyroidism. Both conserved end residues are part of each CDR3. A clone size is listed for some rows: how often the clone was seen (once, few, many), or a class if it is expanded.

V gene	clone size	CDR3 protein
TRBV29-1	once	CSVYSGGTNYEQYF
TRBV5-1	few	CASSTQKSWGYTF
TRBV15	many	CATSRSQSPSREQYF
TRBV19	-	CASSMGGLAGGRSDTQYF
TRBV6-2/TRBV6-3	many	CASSYSSPGSLSNEQFF
TRBV12-3/TRBV12-4	many	CASSSREESSTDTQYF
TRBV6-2/TRBV6-3	many	CASSYWIYNEQFF
TRBV4-3	-	CASSQAPWTGRDNEQFF
TRBV10-3	many	CAISESAGSNQPQHF
TRBV20-1	few	CSANPHRGGEETQYF
TRBV20-1	many	CSATTYGDEKLFF
TRBV11-3	few	CASSLQAGDAIQYF
TRBV6-5	-	CASSYNQETQYF
TRBV6-8	few	CASSYEEWTVDMNTEAFF
TRBV27	many	CASSLNTGEETQYF
TRBV9	many	CASSGSGFADTQYF